Each of the 7 T cell receptor beta chains below was sequenced from the same sample in a study of cytomegalovirus exposure and HLA in healthy donors. The PCR ran on 60 Vbeta and 13 Jbeta primers. Clones were sequenced by immunoSEQ multiplex PCR, and TCRdb holds only the in-frame ones, with some missing. The sample shows 55,000 to 80,000 clones, approximately 71% of them seen only once. The specimen was PBMCs. Receptors were obtained from a man between 50 and 59 years old in good health and CMV-seropositive.

CDR3: CASSLAVEKNQETQYF. The CDR3 DNA reads as TGCGCCAGCAGCTTGGCCGTAGAAAAGAACCAAGAGACCCAGTACTTC. This sequence joins TRBV5-1 and TRBJ2-5; D is unresolved. The CDR3 consists of 16 residues. Germline V CDR1 and CDR2: SGHRS, YFSETQ. V lost 0 bases and J 0 bases, leaving 12 bases between the germline ends.

The chain couples TRBV6-5 to TRBJ1-5, with D hard to call. Deletions cut 7 bases from V and 10 bases from J, with 14 bases between. Germline CDR1 MNHEY, CDR2 SVGAGI. The CDR3 is 12 amino acids. The CDR3 DNA follows: TGTGCCAGCACCAAATCCCAGGCACCCCAGCATTTT. It codes for CASTKSQAPQHF.

There are a few counts of this clone. This rearrangement joins TRBV7-6 to TRBJ2-5; 8 bases are a match to TRBD2. The CDR3 totals 15 residues. The germline V gene has CDR1 SGHVS and CDR2 FNYEAQ. V lost 2 bases, J lost 6 bases, and 8 bases stayed unmatched. CDR3 in DNA: TGTGCCAGCAGCTTACAGACTAGCGCCCGCCAGACCCAGTACTTC. Protein: CASSLQTSARQTQYF.

This clone was found a few times. A junction boundary mismatches the germline segment, possibly from a read error. The chain uses TRBV6-1 and TRBJ2-4, with D perhaps TRBD1 (5 bases). The CDR3 covers 14 residues. Germline V gene sequence: CDR1 MNHNS, CDR2 SASEGT. The CDR3 spells CAISEAWGPNIKYF. The CDR3 DNA follows: TGTGCCATCAGTGAAGCGTGGGGCCCCAACATTAAGTACTTC.

The chain employs TRBV10-2 and TRBJ1-2; D may be TRBD1 (6 bases). The germline CDR1 and CDR2 sequences are WSHSY and SAAADI. V was cut by 2 bases and J by 2 bases, with 12 bases left in between. There are 15 residues in the CDR3. This chain's CDR3 is CASSEGAGANYGYTF. The CDR3 DNA reads as TGCGCCAGCAGTGAGGGGGCAGGGGCAAACTATGGCTACACCTTC.

This chain's CDR3 is CASRVAGGSRYEQYF. The CDR3 DNA sequence: TGTGCCAGCAGGGTAGCGGGAGGGTCTCGGTACGAGCAGTACTTC. This chain joins TRBV2 and TRBJ2-7; 11 bases fit TRBD2. This CDR3 has 15 amino acids. Germline-derived CDR1 and CDR2 are SNHLY and FYNNEI. V was pared by 6 bases and J by 4 bases, with 8 bases of the junction left unmatched.

This chain uses TRBV27 with TRBJ1-2; D is perhaps TRBD1 (5 bases). The CDR3 is 11 residues long. V lost 4 bases to trimming and J lost 8 bases, with 8 bases between them. CDR1 and CDR2 (germline): MNHEY, SMNVEV (reference sequence). The CDR3 loop reads CASSSGVGYTF. For the CDR3, the DNA is TGTGCCAGCAGTTCGGGGGTAGGCTACACCTTC.